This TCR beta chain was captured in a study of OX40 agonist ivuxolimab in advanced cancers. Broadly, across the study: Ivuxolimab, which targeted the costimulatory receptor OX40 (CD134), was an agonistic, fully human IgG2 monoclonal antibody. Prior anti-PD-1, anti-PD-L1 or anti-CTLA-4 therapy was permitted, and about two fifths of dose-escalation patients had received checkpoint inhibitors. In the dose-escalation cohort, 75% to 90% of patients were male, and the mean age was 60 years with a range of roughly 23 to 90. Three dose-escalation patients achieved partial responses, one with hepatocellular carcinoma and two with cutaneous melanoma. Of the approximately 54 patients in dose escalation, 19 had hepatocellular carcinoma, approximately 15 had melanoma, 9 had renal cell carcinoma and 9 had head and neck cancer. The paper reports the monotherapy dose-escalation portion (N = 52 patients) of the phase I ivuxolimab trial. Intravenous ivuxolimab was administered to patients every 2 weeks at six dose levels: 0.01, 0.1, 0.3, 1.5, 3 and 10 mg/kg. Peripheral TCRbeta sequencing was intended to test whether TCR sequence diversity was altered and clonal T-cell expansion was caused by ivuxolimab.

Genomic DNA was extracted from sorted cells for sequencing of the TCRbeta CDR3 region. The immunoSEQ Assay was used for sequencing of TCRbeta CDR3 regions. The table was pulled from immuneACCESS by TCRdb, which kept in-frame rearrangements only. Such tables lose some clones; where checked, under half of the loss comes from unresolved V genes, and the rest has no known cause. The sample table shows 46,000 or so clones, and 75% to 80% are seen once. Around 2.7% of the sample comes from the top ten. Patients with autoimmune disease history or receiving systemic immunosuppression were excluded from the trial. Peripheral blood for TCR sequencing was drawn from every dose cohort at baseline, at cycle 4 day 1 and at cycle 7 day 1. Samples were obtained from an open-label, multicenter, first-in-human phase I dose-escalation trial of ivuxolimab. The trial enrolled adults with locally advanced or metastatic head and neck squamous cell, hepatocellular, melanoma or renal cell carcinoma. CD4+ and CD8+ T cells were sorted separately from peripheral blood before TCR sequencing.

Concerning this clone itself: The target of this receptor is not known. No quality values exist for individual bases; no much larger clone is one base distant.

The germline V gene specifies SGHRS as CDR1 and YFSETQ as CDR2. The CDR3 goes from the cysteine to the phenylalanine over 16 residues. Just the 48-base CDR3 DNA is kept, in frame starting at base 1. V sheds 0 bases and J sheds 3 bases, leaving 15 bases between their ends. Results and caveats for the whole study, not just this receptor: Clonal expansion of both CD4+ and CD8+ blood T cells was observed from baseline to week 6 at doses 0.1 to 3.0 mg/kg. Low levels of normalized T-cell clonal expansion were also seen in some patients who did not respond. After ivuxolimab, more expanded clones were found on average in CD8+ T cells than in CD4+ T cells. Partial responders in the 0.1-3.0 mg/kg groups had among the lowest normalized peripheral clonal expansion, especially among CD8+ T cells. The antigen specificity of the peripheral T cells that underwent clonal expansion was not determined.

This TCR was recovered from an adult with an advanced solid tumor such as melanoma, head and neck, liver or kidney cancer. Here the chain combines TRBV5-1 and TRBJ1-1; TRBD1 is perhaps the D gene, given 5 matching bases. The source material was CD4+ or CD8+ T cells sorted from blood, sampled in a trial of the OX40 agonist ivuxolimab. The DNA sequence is TGCGCCAGCAGCTTGGCCGGGGGGTCTCAGGACACTGAAGCTTTCTTT. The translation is CASSLAGGSQDTEAFF.